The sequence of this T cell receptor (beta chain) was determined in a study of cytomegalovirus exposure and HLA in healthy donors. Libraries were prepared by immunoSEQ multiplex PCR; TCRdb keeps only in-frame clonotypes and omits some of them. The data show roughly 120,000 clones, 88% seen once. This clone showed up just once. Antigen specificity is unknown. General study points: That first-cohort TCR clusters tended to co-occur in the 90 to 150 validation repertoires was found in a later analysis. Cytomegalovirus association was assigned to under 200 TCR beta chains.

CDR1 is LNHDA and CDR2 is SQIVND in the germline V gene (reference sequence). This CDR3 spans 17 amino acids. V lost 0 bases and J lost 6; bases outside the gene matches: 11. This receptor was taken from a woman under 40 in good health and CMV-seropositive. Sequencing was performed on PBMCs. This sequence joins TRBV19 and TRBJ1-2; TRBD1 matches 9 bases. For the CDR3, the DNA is TGTGCCAGTAGTATAGATTTTGCCGGGACAGGGCGGAATGGCTACACCTTC. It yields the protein CASSIDFAGTGRNGYTF.